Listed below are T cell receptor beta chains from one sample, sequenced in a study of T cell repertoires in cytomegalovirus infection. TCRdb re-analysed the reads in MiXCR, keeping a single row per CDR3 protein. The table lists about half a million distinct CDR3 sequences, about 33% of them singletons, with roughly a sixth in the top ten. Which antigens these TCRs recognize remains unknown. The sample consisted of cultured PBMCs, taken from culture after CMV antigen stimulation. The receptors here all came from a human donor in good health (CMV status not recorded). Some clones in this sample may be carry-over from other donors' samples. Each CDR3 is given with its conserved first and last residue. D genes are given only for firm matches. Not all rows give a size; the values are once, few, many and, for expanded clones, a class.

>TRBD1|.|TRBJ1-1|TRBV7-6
TGTGCCAGCAGCCGAAGGGACAGCCCGAACACTGAAGCTTTCTTT
CASSRRDSPNTEAFF
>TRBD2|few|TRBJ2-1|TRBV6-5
TGTGCCAGCCATAAGGGAGGGAAGACTTACAATGAGCAGTTCTTC
CASHKGGKTYNEQFF
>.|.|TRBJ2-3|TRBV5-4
TGTGCCAGCAGCTTTCGGGGGAATTGGACAGATACGCAGTATTTT
CASSFRGNWTDTQYF
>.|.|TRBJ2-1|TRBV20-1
TGCAGTGCTAAGCCGTTAGGTAGTGGCAATGAGCAGTTCTTC
CSAKPLGSGNEQFF
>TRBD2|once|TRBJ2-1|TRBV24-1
TGTGCCACCGCGAGCGGGAGGAGGTTGAGTGAGCAGTTCTTC
CATASGRRLSEQFF
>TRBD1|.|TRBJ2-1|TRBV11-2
TGTGCCAGCGGAACAGGGGGACATCCCCTACGTAATGAGCAGTTCTTC
CASGTGGHPLRNEQFF
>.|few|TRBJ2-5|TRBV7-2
TGTGCCAGCAGCTTCGGCGTTTGGCGTGCAGGAGAGACCCAGTACTTC
CASSFGVWRAGETQYF
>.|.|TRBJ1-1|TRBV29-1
TGCAGCGTTGAAGAGAAATGGGCGACGGGGTTCACTGAAGCTTTCTTT
CSVEEKWATGFTEAFF
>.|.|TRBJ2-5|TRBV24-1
TGTGCCACCAGTAACAGGGGATGGGGAGGGACCCAGTACTTC
CATSNRGWGGTQYF
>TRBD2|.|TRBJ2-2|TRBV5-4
TGTGCCAGCAGCTTGCTCAGCGGGACGGTCGGGGAGCTGTTTTTT
CASSLLSGTVGELFF
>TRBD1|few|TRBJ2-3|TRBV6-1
TGTGCCAGCAGTCGACAGGGGGCCGGCACAGATACGCAGTATTTT
CASSRQGAGTDTQYF
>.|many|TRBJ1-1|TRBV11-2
TGTGCCAGCAGCCCAACGACAAACACTGAAGCTTTCTTT
CASSPTTNTEAFF
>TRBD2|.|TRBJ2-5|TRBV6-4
TGTGCCAGCAGCCCTAGCGGGACTCAAGAGACCCAGTACTTC
CASSPSGTQETQYF
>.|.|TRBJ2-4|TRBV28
TGTGCCAGCAGTTTGAGGTACATTCAGTACTTC
CASSLRYIQYF
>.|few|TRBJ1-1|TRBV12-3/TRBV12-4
TGTGCCAGCAGTACTATCTCGGGGATGAGCACTGAAGCTTTCTTT
CASSTISGMSTEAFF
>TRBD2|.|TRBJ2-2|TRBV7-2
TGTGCCAACATCTCAAACCGATTAGCGGGAGGAACCGGGGAGCTGTTTTTT
CANISNRLAGGTGELFF
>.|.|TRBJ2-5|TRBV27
TGTGCCAGCAGTTTAGGGGGTGGACTGCAGCCTTATCGAGAGACCCAGTACTTC
CASSLGGGLQPYRETQYF